These 26 T cell receptor beta chains were all obtained from the same sample, sequenced in a study of cytomegalovirus exposure and HLA in healthy donors. PCR primers comprised 60 Vbeta and 13 Jbeta primers. The assay was immunoSEQ multiplex PCR, and TCRdb's table has in-frame clones only and misses some. Here the sample spans over 95,000 clones, 65% to 80% being singletons. Material for sequencing was PBMCs. All receptors come from a man between 35 and 55 years old in good health and CMV-seropositive.

The table lists this clone with a few counts. The chain uses TRBV28 and TRBJ1-5, with D possibly being TRBD1 (5 bases). Germline CDR1 reads MDHEN; CDR2 reads SYDVKM. Trimming removed 6 bases at V and 4 bases at J, with 19 bases between. The CDR3 contains 16 residues. CDR3 bases: TGTGCCAGCAGGGACCCCGGGGGGTCGAAAAATCAGCCCCAGCATTTT. Translated: CASRDPGGSKNQPQHF.

The V gene is TRBV28, the J gene TRBJ1-3; tentative D call: TRBD1 (6 bases). V lost 4 bases and J lost 0, with 13 bases in between. CDR3 size: 16 residues. Per the germline V gene, CDR1 is MDHEN and CDR2 is SYDVKM. CDR3 DNA: TGTGCCAGCAGTTCAGGACAGAGAAGCTCTGGAAACACCATATATTTT. Translated, it gives CASSSGQRSSGNTIYF.

The count of this clone is one. The rearrangement uses TRBV5-1 and TRBJ2-1; 10 bases match TRBD2. The germline V gene has CDR1 SGHRS and CDR2 YFSETQ. Germline trimming cut 0 bases from V and 7 bases from J; bases unmatched to any gene: 7. The CDR3 covers 16 residues. Here the CDR3 DNA reads TGCGCCAGCAGCTTGGTCCCAGCGGGGGGGGTGAATGAGCAGTTCTTC. Encoded protein: CASSLVPAGGVNEQFF. Filled out from reference TRBV5-1 and TRBJ2-1, the complete variable domain reads KAGVTQTPRYLIKTRGQQVTLSCSPISGHRSVSWYQQTPGQGLQFLFEYFSETQRNKGNFPGRFSGRQFSNSRSEMNVSTLELGDSALYLCASSLVPAGGVNEQFFGPGTRLTVL.

This clone was picked up a small number of times. In the same sample, other DNA sequences code for this CDR3. V is TRBV15 and J is TRBJ1-5; 9 bases line up with TRBD1. The CDR3 consists of 15 residues. V gave up 0 bases and J gave up 7 bases; unmatched junction bases: 4. Germline V CDR1 and CDR2: LNHNV, YYDKDF (reference sequence). In nucleotides, the CDR3 is TGTGCCACCAGCAGAGATGGACAGGGGATACAGCCCCAGCATTTT. It yields the protein CATSRDGQGIQPQHF.

The rearrangement joins TRBV5-1 to TRBJ2-1; 8 nucleotides align to TRBD2. J lost 9 bases, V lost 4 bases, and 12 bases had no gene match. The CDR3 contains 15 residues. The germline V gene encodes CDR1 SGHRS and CDR2 YFSETQ. CDR3 nucleotide sequence: TGCGCCAGCAGCACCGAAGGGACTAGTTTAGGTGAGCAGTTCTTC. Amino acid sequence: CASSTEGTSLGEQFF.

This clone was counted a few times. This rearrangement joins TRBV25-1 to TRBJ2-1; weak D call: TRBD2 (5 bases). Per the germline V gene, CDR1 is MGHDK and CDR2 is SYGVNS. Trimming stripped 5 bases from V and 3 bases from J, with 11 bases between. This CDR3 has 14 residues. CDR3 amino acids: CASSPLEGYNEQFF. The CDR3 DNA reads as TGTGCCAGCAGTCCGCTAGAGGGCTACAATGAGCAGTTCTTC.

The chain has TRBV4-3 and TRBJ1-2, with D unclear. The CDR3 contains 15 residues. V was shortened by 4 bases and J by 7 bases, with 19 bases between the two germline ends. CDR1 and CDR2 from the germline V gene are LGHNA and YSLEER. The CDR3 DNA reads as TGCGCCAGCAGCCTACTGGCCCTAGACCCAATTGGCTACACCTTC. Residues: CASSLLALDPIGYTF.

V and J are TRBV7-3 and TRBJ1-6; perhaps TRBD1 as D (5 bases). Germline values: CDR1 SGHTA, CDR2 FQGTGA. This CDR3 region has 15 residues. Trimming took off 2 bases at V and 4 bases at J, with 9 bases between the two ends. The CDR3 DNA sequence: TGTGCCAGCAGCTTATCAGGACAATATAATTCACCCCTCCACTTT. Translation: CASSLSGQYNSPLHF.

The chain employs TRBV12-5 and TRBJ2-1; 9 bases agree with TRBD2. Germline V gives CDR1 LGHNT, CDR2 FRNRAP. The junction had 2 bases not matched to a gene; V was cut back by 6 bases and J by 5 bases. The CDR3 has 13 residues. For the CDR3, the DNA is TGTGCTAGTGGGACTAGCGGTAACAATGAGCAGTTCTTC. Protein product: CASGTSGNNEQFF.

This chain connects TRBV19 to TRBJ2-7, with 10 bases fitting TRBD1. CDR3 length: 15 amino acids. V gave up 6 bases and J gave up 1 base; unmatched junction bases: 6. Germline CDR1 is LNHDA and CDR2 is SQIVND (reference sequence). CDR3: CASSSGDRGSYEQYF. The CDR3 DNA reads TGTGCCAGTAGCTCAGGGGACAGGGGTTCCTACGAGCAGTACTTC.

V is TRBV12-2 and J is TRBJ1-6; the table names TRBD1, a call not compared with the DNA. TRBV12-2 is annotated as a pseudogene. This CDR3 spans 18 amino acids. The CDR3 bases are TGTGCAAGTCGCTTAGATGCACGGACAGGGGAATATAATTCACCCCTCCACTTT. Translating it yields CASRLDARTGEYNSPLHF.

This clone has a single count. The chain recombines TRBV4-3 with TRBJ2-7; D possibly corresponds to TRBD2 (5 bases). The CDR3 sequence is 14 residues long. Trimming removed 1 base at V and 3 bases at J, with 10 bases between. Looked up from germline, CDR1 is LGHNA and CDR2 is YSLEER. The CDR3 here is CASSQGTRGYEQYF. DNA for the CDR3: TGCGCCAGCAGCCAAGGAACTAGAGGCTACGAGCAGTACTTC.

The rearrangement joins TRBV6-1 to TRBJ1-6; TRBD1 aligns across 8 bases. This CDR3 is built from 16 residues. The ends lost 1 base at V and 6 bases at J; junction bases unmatched: 5. Per the germline V gene, CDR1 is MNHNS and CDR2 is SASEGT. This CDR3 is CASSEGTGLSNSPLHF. CDR3 DNA sequence: TGTGCCAGCAGTGAAGGGACAGGGCTCTCTAATTCACCCCTCCACTTT.

V usage is TRBV7-9 and J usage is TRBJ2-7, with 7 bases identical to TRBD2. The CDR3 runs to 14 residues. From germline, CDR1 is SEHNR and CDR2 FQNEAQ (reference sequence). After removal of 2 bases from V and 3 bases from J, the junction contained 4 bases not matched to a gene. The CDR3 sequence is CASSLSAGVYEQYF. DNA of the CDR3: TGTGCCAGCAGCTTAAGCGCGGGAGTCTACGAGCAGTACTTC.

The chain combines TRBV10-3 with TRBJ1-1, with D maybe TRBD1 (5 bases). Trimming cost V 0 bases and J 1 base, with 6 bases left between them. CDR3 length equals 14 residues. Germline V gives CDR1 ENHRY, CDR2 SYGVKD. For the CDR3, the DNA is TGTGCCATCAGTGAGTCGGGGCAGAACACTGAAGCTTTCTTT. Encoded protein: CAISESGQNTEAFF.

The chain has TRBV27 and TRBJ1-2, with 9 bases identical to TRBD1. The CDR3 sequence is 18 residues long. With 0 bases clipped from V and 0 bases from J, the junction kept 8 bases outside the gene matches. The germline V gene encodes CDR1 MNHEY and CDR2 SMNVEV (reference sequence). The CDR3 coding sequence is TGTGCCAGCAGTTTATCCGGGACAGGGAGGTTAGCTAACTATGGCTACACCTTC. This sequence encodes CASSLSGTGRLANYGYTF.

A single count supports this clone. The genes are TRBV4-1 and TRBJ2-7; TRBD1 aligns across 8 bases. The length of the CDR3 is 15 residues. Per germline, CDR1 MGHRA and CDR2 YSYEKL. The V and J ends lost 2 bases and 4 bases, in that order; junction bases with no gene match: 7. This chain's CDR3 is CASSQLGTGTYEQYF. The CDR3 nucleotides read TGCGCCAGCAGCCAACTCGGGACAGGAACTTACGAGCAGTACTTC.

This clone appeared a few times. This chain uses TRBV2 with TRBJ2-3; possibly TRBD2 for D (6 bases). With 6 bases removed from V and 6 bases from J, the gap between germline ends came to 16 bases. This CDR3 has 14 amino acids. Germline values: CDR1 SNHLY, CDR2 FYNNEI. The CDR3 region has the DNA TGTGCCAGCAGCCGGGACTCTCCAGGGGATACGCAGTATTTT. This sequence encodes CASSRDSPGDTQYF.

This chain joins TRBV9 and TRBJ1-2; D gene ambiguous. Germline-derived CDR1 and CDR2 are SGDLS and YYNGEE. The CDR3 totals 12 residues. The V end lost 4 bases, the J end lost 8 bases, and 12 bases lay between the germline ends. The CDR3 reads CASSPGLQGYTF. The CDR3 bases are TGTGCCAGCAGCCCAGGCTTGCAGGGCTACACCTTC.

The chain combines TRBV7-9 with TRBJ1-6; D call uncertain. Germline V gives CDR1 SEHNR, CDR2 FQNEAQ (reference sequence). CDR3 length equals 10 residues. The V gene lost 5 bases and the J gene lost 14 bases, with 7 bases spanning the gap. This CDR3 reads CASSGEALHF. The CDR3 DNA reads TGTGCCAGCAGCGGGGAGGCCCTCCACTTT.

The chain uses TRBV28 and TRBJ2-3; TRBD1 matches at 7 bases. Trimming cost V 3 bases and J 0 bases; bases outside gene matches: 3. Germline V gene sequence: CDR1 MDHEN, CDR2 SYDVKM. The CDR3 runs 15 residues. The CDR3 here is CASSLGQISTDTQYF. Here the CDR3 DNA reads TGTGCCAGCAGTTTGGGACAGATAAGCACAGATACGCAGTATTTT.

V gene TRBV29-1 combines with J gene TRBJ1-2, with a weak D call TRBD1 (6 bases). V gave up 4 bases and J gave up 4 bases, with 13 bases separating them. The CDR3 runs 13 residues. CDR1 is SQVTM and CDR2 is ANQGSEA in the germline V gene. As DNA, the CDR3 is TGCAGCGTTGTTGCAGGGGTTTCCTATGGCTACACCTTC. Its protein is CSVVAGVSYGYTF. Filled out from reference TRBV29-1 and TRBJ1-2, the complete variable domain reads SAVISQKPSRDICQRGTSLTIQCQVDSQVTMMFWYRQQPGQSLTLIATANQGSEATYESGFVIDKFPISRPNLTFSTLTVSNMSPEDSSIYLCSVVAGVSYGYTFGSGTRLTVV.

The chain couples TRBV11-2 to TRBJ2-3; D remains unclear. V gave up 5 bases and J gave up 0 bases, with 9 bases separating them. Germline V lookup: CDR1 SGHAT, CDR2 FQNNGV. The CDR3 is made up of 14 amino acids. The CDR3 DNA follows: TGTGCCAGCAGCCCCCGGAGAAGCACAGATACGCAGTATTTT. Its translation: CASSPRRSTDTQYF.

V is TRBV5-6 and J is TRBJ1-5, with D possibly being TRBD1 (6 bases). Per germline, CDR1 SGHDT and CDR2 YYEEEE. With 4 bases removed from V and 10 bases from J, the gap between germline ends came to 18 bases. The CDR3 consists of 14 residues. CDR3 DNA sequence: TGTGCCAGCAGCAATGGGGTTTTAGGGGGACCCCAGCATTTT. Its protein product is CASSNGVLGGPQHF.

The J gene is TRBJ2-3, the V gene TRBV7-2, with D possibly matching TRBD2 (6 bases). The CDR3 consists of 15 residues. From germline, CDR1 is SGHTA and CDR2 FQGNSA. The V gene lost 3 bases and the J gene lost 4 bases, with 14 bases spanning the gap. The CDR3 loop reads CASSLGLSAADTQYF. The CDR3 region has the DNA TGTGCCAGCAGCTTGGGACTTTCGGCAGCAGATACGCAGTATTTT.

This rearrangement joins TRBV6-4 to TRBJ2-3; 9 bases fit TRBD2. Germline CDR1 MRHNA, CDR2 SNTAGT. The CDR3 sequence is 15 residues long. With 2 bases clipped from V and 3 bases from J, the junction kept 3 bases outside the gene matches. The CDR3 sequence is CASSDSGGSTDTQYF. The CDR3 nucleotides read TGTGCCAGCAGTGACAGCGGGGGGAGTACAGATACGCAGTATTTT.